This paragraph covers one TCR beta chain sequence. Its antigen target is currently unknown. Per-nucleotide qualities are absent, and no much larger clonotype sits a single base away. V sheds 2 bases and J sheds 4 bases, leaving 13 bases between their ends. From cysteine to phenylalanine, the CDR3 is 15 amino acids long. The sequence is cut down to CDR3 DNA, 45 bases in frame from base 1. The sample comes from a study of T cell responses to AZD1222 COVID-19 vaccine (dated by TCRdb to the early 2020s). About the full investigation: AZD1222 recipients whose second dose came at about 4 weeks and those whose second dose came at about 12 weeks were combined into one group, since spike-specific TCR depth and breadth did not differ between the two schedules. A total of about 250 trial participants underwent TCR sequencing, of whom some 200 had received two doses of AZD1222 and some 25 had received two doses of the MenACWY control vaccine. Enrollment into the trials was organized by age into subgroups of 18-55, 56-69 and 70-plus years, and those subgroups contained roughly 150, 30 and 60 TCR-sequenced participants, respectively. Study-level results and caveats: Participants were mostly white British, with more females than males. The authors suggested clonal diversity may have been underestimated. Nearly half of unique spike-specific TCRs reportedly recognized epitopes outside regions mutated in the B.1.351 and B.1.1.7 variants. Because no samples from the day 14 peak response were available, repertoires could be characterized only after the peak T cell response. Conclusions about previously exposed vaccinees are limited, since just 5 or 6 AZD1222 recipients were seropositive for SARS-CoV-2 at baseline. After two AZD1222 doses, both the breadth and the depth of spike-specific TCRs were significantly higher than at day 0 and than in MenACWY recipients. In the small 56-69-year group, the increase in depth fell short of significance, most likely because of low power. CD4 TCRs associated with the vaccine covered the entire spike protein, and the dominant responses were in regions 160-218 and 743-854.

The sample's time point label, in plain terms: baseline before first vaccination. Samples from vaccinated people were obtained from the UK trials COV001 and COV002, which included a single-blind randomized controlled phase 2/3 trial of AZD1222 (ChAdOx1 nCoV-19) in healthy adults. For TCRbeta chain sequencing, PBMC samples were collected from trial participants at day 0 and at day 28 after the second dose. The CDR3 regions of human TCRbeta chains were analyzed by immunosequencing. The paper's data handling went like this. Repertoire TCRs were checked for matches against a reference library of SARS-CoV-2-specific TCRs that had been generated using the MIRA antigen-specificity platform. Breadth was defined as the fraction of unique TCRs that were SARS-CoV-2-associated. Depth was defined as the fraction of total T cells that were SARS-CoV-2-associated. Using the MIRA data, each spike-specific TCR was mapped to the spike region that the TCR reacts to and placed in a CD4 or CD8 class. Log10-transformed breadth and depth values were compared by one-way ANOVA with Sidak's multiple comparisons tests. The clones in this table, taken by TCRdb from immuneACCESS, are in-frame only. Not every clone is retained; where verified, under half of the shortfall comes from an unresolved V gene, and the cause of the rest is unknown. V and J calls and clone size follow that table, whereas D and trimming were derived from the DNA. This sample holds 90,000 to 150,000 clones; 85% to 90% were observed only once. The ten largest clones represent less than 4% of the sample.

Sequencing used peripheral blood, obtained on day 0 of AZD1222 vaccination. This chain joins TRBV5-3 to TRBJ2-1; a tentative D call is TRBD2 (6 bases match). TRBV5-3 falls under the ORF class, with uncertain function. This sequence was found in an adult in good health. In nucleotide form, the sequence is TGTGCCAGAAGCTTAAGCGGGTCGGAGTACAATGAGCAGTTCTTC. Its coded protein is CARSLSGSEYNEQFF.